This T cell receptor beta chain was recorded in a study of T-cell reconstitution after alpha-beta-depleted transplantation in children. Regarding the study as a whole: The study traced high day-60 TCRbeta diversity in some patients to surviving recipient T cells and thymic progenitors. From newly produced T cells came most of the T-cell counts and diversity one year after transplant. Reports say that about two months after transplant, the alpha-beta T cells came out of several hundred graft clones that had expanded.

The length of the CDR3 is 12 residues. V shed 6 bases and J shed 11 bases, with 14 bases lying between them. Using unique molecular identifiers, the investigators prepared the TCRbeta library. TCRdb re-analysed the PCR reads in MiXCR, keeping a single row per CDR3 protein. The sample holds nearly 20,000 distinct CDR3 sequences, approximately 12% seen once. This clonotype was counted at least ten times. Its specificity is unknown. This clonotype was sampled from a female patient aged 2-15 years who had a stem cell transplant for congenital amegakaryocytic thrombocytopenia, so the T cells may come from the graft donor. The chain uses TRBV12-3 or TRBV12-4 and TRBJ2-1, with D possibly called TRBD1 or TRBD2 (5 bases each). The sequences come from PBMCs, mostly from graft donor cells, collected 60 days after TCRalphabeta/CD19-depleted stem cell transplant. As DNA, the CDR3 is TGTGCCAGCAGCCAAGGGGACGAAAAGCAGTTCTTC. This encodes CASSQGDEKQFF.